Below are 31 T cell receptor beta chains sequenced from a single sample in a study of blood T cells in healthy people across ages. Sample-barcoded 5' priming and a J-beta primer mix drove a second PCR of roughly 7 to 11 cycles. MiXCR, applied by TCRdb to the 5' RACE reads, yields one record per CDR3 protein. The table has fewer than 900,000 distinct CDR3 sequences, 35% to 40% seen once. The specimen was blood. These receptors all come from a man in his late teens or twenties in good health.

There are a few counts of this clonotype. The chain carries TRBV6-5 and TRBJ1-5; the D gene is possibly TRBD1 (6 bases). The CDR3 sequence is 14 residues long. Per germline, CDR1 MNHEY and CDR2 SVGAGI. With 7 bases removed from V and 1 base from J, the gap between germline ends came to 11 bases. The chain's CDR3 is CASMGQGSNQPQHF. The CDR3 DNA is TGTGCCAGCATGGGGCAGGGGAGCAATCAGCCCCAGCATTTT.

The rearrangement uses TRBV11-2 and TRBJ2-4; 9 positions agree with TRBD2. J gave up 8 bases and V 3 bases, and 5 bases lay outside the gene matches. Germline CDR1 reads SGHAT; CDR2 reads FQNNGV. The CDR3 loop spans 14 amino acids. CDR3 region: CASSFGGGGYIQYF. CDR3 nucleotide sequence: TGTGCCAGCAGCTTTGGCGGGGGGGGATACATTCAGTACTTC.

This chain links TRBV5-4 with TRBJ1-1; D gene uncertain. There are 14 residues in the CDR3. Germline CDR1 is SGHNT and CDR2 is YYREEE (reference sequence). V was trimmed by 0 bases and J by 9 bases, leaving 15 bases between them. The CDR3 nucleotides read TGTGCCAGCAGCTTGGGGCAAACGGGAACTAAAGCTTTCTTT. Translation gives CASSLGQTGTKAFF. The whole variable domain, remainder taken from reference TRBV5-4 and TRBJ1-1, is ETGVTQSPTHLIKTRGQQVTLRCSSQSGHNTVSWYQQALGQGPQFIFQYYREEENGRGNFPPRFSGLQFPNYSSELNVNALELDDSALYLCASSLGQTGTKAFFGQGTRLTVV.

This clonotype was counted between two and nine times. The chain carries TRBV7-9 and TRBJ1-4, with a weak D call TRBD1 (5 bases). Germline lookup yields CDR1 SEHNR and CDR2 FQNEAQ (reference sequence). The CDR3 extends over 15 amino acids. V was cut by 3 bases and J by 8 bases, with 16 bases left in between. This CDR3 reads CASSFQQALEEKLFF. The DNA of the CDR3 is TGTGCCAGCAGCTTTCAACAGGCCCTCGAGGAAAAACTGTTTTTT.

At least ten counts were recorded for this clonotype. The chain is built from TRBV7-2 and TRBJ2-5; TRBD1 matches 7 bases. Per the germline V gene, CDR1 is SGHTA and CDR2 is FQGNSA. The V and J ends lost 7 bases and 3 bases, in that order; junction bases with no gene match: 5. This CDR3 has 13 residues. The CDR3 bases are TGTGCCAGCAACAGGGGCAGCAAAGAGACCCAGTACTTC. It specifies CASNRGSKETQYF.

This clonotype occurred many times. The chain combines TRBV9 with TRBJ1-5; weak D call: TRBD1 (6 bases). Per the germline V gene, CDR1 is SGDLS and CDR2 is YYNGEE. Trimming took 0 bases from V and 6 from J, leaving 13 bases between them. The CDR3 has 15 amino acids. The CDR3 spells CASSVAGGAGQPQHF. DNA for the CDR3: TGTGCCAGCAGCGTAGCCGGGGGCGCGGGTCAGCCCCAGCATTTT.

Only one count was recorded for this clonotype. The rearrangement joins TRBV20-1 to TRBJ2-2; D might be TRBD1 or TRBD2, each matching 5 bases. Germline values: CDR1 DFQATT, CDR2 SNEGSKA (reference sequence). Trimming shortened V by 6 bases and J by 1 base, and 9 bases separated the two germline ends. This CDR3 contains 13 residues. This CDR3 reads CSATGGNTGELFF. The CDR3 DNA reads as TGCAGTGCCACTGGGGGGAACACCGGGGAGCTGTTTTTT.

This clonotype was recorded at least ten times. The chain employs TRBV3-1 and TRBJ2-1, with D possibly TRBD1 on 5 matching bases. V dropped 0 bases and J dropped 5 bases, with 11 bases sitting between them. Germline V CDR1 and CDR2: LGHDT, YNNKEL (reference sequence). The CDR3 contains 15 residues. CDR3 region: CASSQDPGQHNEQFF. DNA for the CDR3: TGTGCCAGCAGCCAAGACCCAGGGCAGCACAATGAGCAGTTCTTC.

V is TRBV12-3 or TRBV12-4 and J is TRBJ2-1; unclear D gene. V was trimmed by 5 bases and J by 10 bases, leaving 24 bases between them. This CDR3 is built from 16 residues. The CDR3 nucleotides are TGTGCCAGCAGTCCGCTGGCCAGCTTGGTTTCCTACGAGCAGTTCTTC. Protein product: CASSPLASLVSYEQFF.

This sequence joins TRBV5-1 and TRBJ2-2, with 8 bases fitting TRBD1. Looked up from germline, CDR1 is SGHRS and CDR2 is YFSETQ. There are 17 residues in the CDR3. V lost 0 bases to trimming and J lost 4 bases; unmatched junction nucleotides: 8. The CDR3 here is CASSLAVDRAATGELFF. The CDR3, as DNA: TGCGCCAGCAGCTTGGCCGTGGACAGGGCTGCCACCGGGGAGCTGTTTTTT.

This clonotype was found once. The rearrangement uses TRBV19 and TRBJ2-3, with 9 bases fitting TRBD2. J lost 7 bases, V lost 5 bases, and 31 bases had no gene match. This CDR3 has 22 amino acids. Germline CDR1 LNHDA, CDR2 SQIVND (reference sequence). CDR3 sequence (DNA): TGTGCCAGTAGTGACGGGGGCAAGGCCCCATCCCGACTAGCGGCCGAGGATAATACGCAGTATTTT. Its translation is CASSDGGKAPSRLAAEDNTQYF.

The V gene is TRBV29-1, the J gene TRBJ1-2, with D unclear. CDR3 size: 13 residues. V lost 6 bases and J lost 7, with 18 bases in between. Germline loops: CDR1 SQVTM, CDR2 ANQGSEA. The CDR3 loop is CSVIRTGSGGYTF. The CDR3 DNA reads TGCAGCGTAATCCGGACGGGTAGCGGTGGCTACACCTTC.

In this sample, this clonotype turned up a few times. V is TRBV5-1 and J is TRBJ2-3, with D perhaps TRBD2 (5 bases). This CDR3 contains 17 residues. Between the trimmed V and J ends, which lost 4 bases and 3 bases, there was a span of 21 bases. Germline CDR1 SGHRS, CDR2 YFSETQ. CDR3 sequence: CASSRELVSALTDTQYF. The CDR3 nucleotides read TGCGCCAGCAGCCGCGAGCTAGTTAGCGCTCTTACAGATACGCAGTATTTT.

The genes are TRBV5-1 and TRBJ1-5; D is unclear. The CDR3 runs to 15 residues. The V and J ends lost 4 bases and 0 bases respectively, with 11 bases between them. Per germline, CDR1 SGHRS and CDR2 YFSETQ. This CDR3 is CASSMDGDSNQPQHF. The DNA for the CDR3 is TGCGCCAGCAGCATGGACGGGGATAGCAATCAGCCCCAGCATTTT.

This clonotype was recorded at least ten times. This rearrangement joins TRBV7-9 to TRBJ2-7, with D perhaps TRBD1 (6 bases). CDR3 length: 15 amino acids. V shed 1 base and J shed 2 bases, with 12 bases lying between them. Germline CDR1 SEHNR, CDR2 FQNEAQ (reference sequence). CDR3 region: CASSLVLTGAYEQYF. CDR3 bases: TGTGCCAGCAGCTTAGTATTGACAGGAGCCTACGAGCAGTACTTC.

This rearrangement joins TRBV20-1 to TRBJ2-1; D ambiguous. This CDR3 has 13 amino acids. Per the germline V gene, CDR1 is DFQATT and CDR2 is SNEGSKA (reference sequence). Trimming left V 3 bases short and J 10 bases short, with 16 bases between. DNA of the CDR3: TGCAGTGCTAGGGTTCCCCCCTCAACCGAGCAGTTCTTC. It translates to CSARVPPSTEQFF.

A note on this clonotype: A much larger clone differs by one base, so this may be a read error. The chain links TRBV6-5 to TRBJ2-3; D call uncertain. CDR1 MNHEY and CDR2 SVGAGI come from the germline V gene. Trimming removed 2 bases from V and 6 bases from J, with 9 bases in between. The CDR3 spans 13 residues. The CDR3 is CASSYPLVDTQYF. The CDR3 DNA reads TGTGCCAGCAGTTACCCGTTGGTGGATACGCAGTATTTT.

CDR3 sequence: CAINRRGGVDTQYF. The CDR3 DNA sequence: TGTGCCATCAATCGGCGGGGGGGCGTAGATACGCAGTATTTT. The chain links TRBV2 to TRBJ2-3, with 9 bases that match TRBD2. The CDR3 consists of 14 residues. V lost 10 bases and J lost 5; bases outside the gene matches: 10. Germline CDR1 SNHLY, CDR2 FYNNEI.

For the CDR3, the DNA is TGCAGTGCTAGAGATGAAACGAGAGGGAGATTTAATGAAAAACTGTTTTTT. Amino acids: CSARDETRGRFNEKLFF. The chain joins TRBV20-1 to TRBJ1-4; unclear D gene. The CDR3 has 17 residues. The germline CDR1 and CDR2 sequences are DFQATT and SNEGSKA (reference sequence). Trimming took off 0 bases at V and 4 bases at J, with 18 bases between the two ends.

Turning to this clonotype: Given a much more abundant clone one base away, this may be a read error. V is TRBV4-1 and J is TRBJ2-3, with TRBD2 identical over 7 bases. J lost 3 bases, V lost 0 bases, and 6 bases had no gene match. Germline CDR1 is MGHRA and CDR2 is YSYEKL. The CDR3 is 16 amino acids. The CDR3 nucleotides read TGCGCCAGCAGCCAAGACGGACGAGCGGGGACAGATACGCAGTATTTT. This gives the protein CASSQDGRAGTDTQYF.

This sequence joins TRBV10-1 and TRBJ1-5; D is undetermined. V was shortened by 3 bases and J by 2 bases, with 14 bases between the two germline ends. CDR1 and CDR2 (germline): WNHNN, SYGVQD (reference sequence). The CDR3 totals 16 residues. In DNA, the CDR3 is TGCGCCAGCAGTGAACTTAGGGTGGGCGGCAATCAGCCCCAGCATTTT. Its protein product is CASSELRVGGNQPQHF.

The chain links TRBV27 to TRBJ2-7; TRBD1 aligns across 7 bases. V lost 4 bases to trimming and J lost 4 bases; unmatched junction nucleotides: 4. The CDR3 covers 13 residues. Looked up from germline, CDR1 is MNHEY and CDR2 is SMNVEV (reference sequence). CDR3 amino acids: CASSWTGPYEQYF. In DNA form, the CDR3 reads TGTGCCAGCAGTTGGACAGGTCCGTACGAGCAGTACTTC.

The V gene is TRBV7-2, the J gene TRBJ2-3; unclear D gene. Germline V gene lookup returns CDR1 SGHTA and CDR2 FQGNSA. Between the trimmed V and J ends, which lost 0 bases and 0 bases, there was a span of 13 bases. This CDR3 is built from 17 residues. The CDR3 sequence: CASSLANILTSTDTQYF. The CDR3 region has the DNA TGTGCCAGCAGCTTAGCAAACATTCTAACTAGCACAGATACGCAGTATTTT. The full variable domain, in which reference TRBV7-2 and TRBJ2-3 provide the parts outside the CDR3, is GAGVSQSPSNKVTEKGKDVELRCDPISGHTALYWYRQSLGQGLEFLIYFQGNSAPDKSGLPSDRFSAERTGGSVSTLTIQRTQQEDSAVYLCASSLANILTSTDTQYFGPGTRLTVL.

This chain links TRBV7-2 with TRBJ1-5, with 9 nucleotides matching TRBD1. Germline V lookup: CDR1 SGHTA, CDR2 FQGNSA. This CDR3 has 16 amino acids. V gave up 4 bases and J gave up 10 bases; unmatched junction bases: 14. The chain's CDR3 is CASSSTLGQGSQPQHF. The CDR3 region has the DNA TGTGCCAGCAGCTCTACTTTGGGACAGGGATCCCAACCCCAGCATTTT.

This clonotype appeared a few times. The J gene is TRBJ1-2, the V gene TRBV15; D is perhaps TRBD1 (5 bases). Germline values: CDR1 LNHNV, CDR2 YYDKDF (reference sequence). The V end was cut by 0 bases, the J end by 8 bases, with 13 bases between. The CDR3 totals 14 residues. The CDR3 reads CATSRDRQGWGYTF. CDR3 sequence (DNA): TGTGCCACCAGCAGAGATCGGCAGGGTTGGGGCTACACCTTC.

This clonotype was detected many times. V gene TRBV20-1 combines with J gene TRBJ2-1; 9 bases align to TRBD2. The V gene end was trimmed by 1 base and the J gene end by 4 bases; junction bases not matched to a gene: 8. Germline CDR1 and CDR2: DFQATT and SNEGSKA (reference sequence). The CDR3 sequence is 16 residues long. This chain's CDR3 is CSARGLQRGAYNEQFF. The CDR3 nucleotides are TGCAGTGCTAGAGGCCTCCAGCGGGGGGCTTACAATGAGCAGTTCTTC.

This clonotype was detected ten times or more. The chain carries TRBV12-3 or TRBV12-4 and TRBJ2-5, with unresolved D. This CDR3 is built from 13 residues. The ends were cut back, 2 bases at V and 5 bases at J, with 9 bases in the middle. CDR3: CASSLQAAETQYF. In nucleotides, the CDR3 is TGTGCCAGCAGTTTACAGGCGGCGGAGACCCAGTACTTC.

Ten or more counts support this clonotype. V is TRBV20-1 and J is TRBJ2-3; 7 bases are shared with TRBD2. V lost 1 base, J lost 0 bases, and 4 bases stayed unmatched. Germline loops: CDR1 DFQATT, CDR2 SNEGSKA (reference sequence). The CDR3 is made up of 15 amino acids. CDR3 loop: CSARVRRGSTDTQYF. The CDR3, as DNA: TGCAGTGCTAGAGTTAGGCGGGGGAGCACAGATACGCAGTATTTT.

V gene TRBV5-5 combines with J gene TRBJ2-3, with a tentative D call TRBD1 (5 bases). This CDR3 is 13 amino acids long. V lost 5 bases to trimming and J lost 1 base, with 8 bases between them. Germline V gene sequence: CDR1 SGHKS, CDR2 YYEKEE (reference sequence). The CDR3 DNA reads as TGTGCCAGCAGGTTACAGGGCACAGATACGCAGTATTTT. Translation: CASRLQGTDTQYF.

The V and J genes are TRBV6-1 and TRBJ1-1; perhaps TRBD1 as D (5 bases). Per the germline V gene, CDR1 is MNHNS and CDR2 is SASEGT. The CDR3 totals 17 residues. Trimming shortened V by 5 bases and J by 3 bases, and 22 bases separated the two germline ends. The CDR3: CASSPPTGVAVDTEAFF. In nucleotides, the CDR3 is TGTGCCAGCAGTCCGCCGACGGGGGTTGCTGTGGACACTGAAGCTTTCTTT.

The V call is TRBV9, the J call TRBJ1-1; 8 nucleotides match TRBD1. Trimming cost V 3 bases and J 3 bases; bases outside gene matches: 4. Germline V gives CDR1 SGDLS, CDR2 YYNGEE. The CDR3 runs to 14 residues. Here the CDR3 reads CASSATGGDTEAFF. The CDR3 region has the DNA TGTGCCAGCAGCGCCACAGGGGGAGACACTGAAGCTTTCTTT.